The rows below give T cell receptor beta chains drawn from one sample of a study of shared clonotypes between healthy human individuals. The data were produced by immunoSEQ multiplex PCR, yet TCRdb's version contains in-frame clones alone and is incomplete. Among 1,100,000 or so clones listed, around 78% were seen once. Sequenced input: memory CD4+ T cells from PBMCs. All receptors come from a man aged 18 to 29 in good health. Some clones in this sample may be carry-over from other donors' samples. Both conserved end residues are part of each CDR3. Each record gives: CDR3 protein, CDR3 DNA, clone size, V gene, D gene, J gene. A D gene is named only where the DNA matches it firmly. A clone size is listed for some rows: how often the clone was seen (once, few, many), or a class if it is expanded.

cdr3_aa: CASSSTGGYGYTF
cdr3_nt: TGCGCCAGCAGCTCGACAGGGGGCTATGGCTACACCTTC
clone_size: NA
v_call: TRBV5-1
d_call: TRBD1
j_call: TRBJ1-2

cdr3_aa: CASSLLPGLAGGRDNEQFF
cdr3_nt: TGTGCCAGCAGCCTCCTACCGGGACTAGCGGGAGGGCGAGACAATGAGCAGTTCTTC
clone_size: NA
v_call: TRBV11-2
d_call: TRBD2
j_call: TRBJ2-1

cdr3_aa: CASSLYATREQYF
cdr3_nt: TGTGCCAGCAGCTTATACGCTACTAGGGAGCAGTACTTC
clone_size: NA
v_call: TRBV7-2
d_call: NA
j_call: TRBJ2-7

cdr3_aa: CASSQSPTSGELFF
cdr3_nt: TGCGCCAGCAGCCAAAGCCCGACCAGCGGGGAGCTGTTTTTT
clone_size: many
v_call: TRBV4-3
d_call: NA
j_call: TRBJ2-2

cdr3_aa: CASSRLSGNTDTQYF
cdr3_nt: TGCGCCAGCAGCCGGTTAAGCGGGAACACAGATACGCAGTATTTT
clone_size: NA
v_call: TRBV4-3
d_call: TRBD2
j_call: TRBJ2-3

cdr3_aa: CSVRAGGSGYGASYEQYF
cdr3_nt: TGCAGCGTTAGGGCGGGCGGGAGTGGGTATGGGGCCTCCTACGAGCAGTACTTC
clone_size: NA
v_call: TRBV29-1
d_call: TRBD2
j_call: TRBJ2-7

cdr3_aa: CASSSDKHYEQYF
cdr3_nt: TGTGCCAGCAGCTCTGACAAGCACTACGAGCAGTACTTC
clone_size: NA
v_call: TRBV7-9
d_call: NA
j_call: TRBJ2-7

cdr3_aa: CASSPSRAGTDTQYF
cdr3_nt: TGTGCCAGCAGCCCTTCCAGGGCAGGCACAGATACGCAGTATTTT
clone_size: NA
v_call: TRBV7-6
d_call: NA
j_call: TRBJ2-3

cdr3_aa: CASWAVTGTGADNEQFF
cdr3_nt: TGTGCCAGCTGGGCGGTAACCGGGACAGGAGCCGACAATGAGCAGTTCTTC
clone_size: few
v_call: TRBV2
d_call: TRBD1
j_call: TRBJ2-1

cdr3_aa: CASSLDTLAGGSDEQFF
cdr3_nt: TGTGCCAGCAGCTTAGACACCCTAGCGGGAGGGTCAGATGAGCAGTTCTTC
clone_size: NA
v_call: TRBV11-3
d_call: TRBD2
j_call: TRBJ2-1

cdr3_aa: CASSRVGLAGETQYF
cdr3_nt: TGCGCCAGCAGCCGAGTGGGACTAGCGGGAGAGACCCAGTACTTC
clone_size: once
v_call: TRBV4-1
d_call: TRBD2
j_call: TRBJ2-5

cdr3_aa: CASSFGEGETQYF
cdr3_nt: TGCGCCAGCAGCTTTGGAGAGGGGGAGACCCAGTACTTC
clone_size: NA
v_call: TRBV5-1
d_call: NA
j_call: TRBJ2-5

cdr3_aa: CASSPGSLNTEAFF
cdr3_nt: TGTGCCAGCAGCCCCGGGTCCTTGAACACTGAAGCTTTCTTT
clone_size: NA
v_call: TRBV7-9
d_call: NA
j_call: TRBJ1-1

cdr3_aa: CASSLGHLYGYTF
cdr3_nt: TGTGCCAGCAGCTTAGGCCATCTCTATGGCTACACCTTC
clone_size: once
v_call: TRBV11-2
d_call: NA
j_call: TRBJ1-2

cdr3_aa: CASSLDIRGHNEKLFF
cdr3_nt: TGTGCCAGCAGCCTAGACATCAGGGGACATAATGAAAAACTGTTTTTT
clone_size: NA
v_call: TRBV11-2
d_call: NA
j_call: TRBJ1-4

cdr3_aa: CASSIRTQGAPPQYF
cdr3_nt: TGTGCCAGCAGCATTAGAACCCAGGGGGCGCCGCCCCAGTACTTC
clone_size: NA
v_call: TRBV28
d_call: TRBD1
j_call: TRBJ2-7

cdr3_aa: CASSPPGGGETQYF
cdr3_nt: TGTGCCAGCTCACCACCCGGGGGGGGAGAGACCCAGTACTTC
clone_size: NA
v_call: TRBV18
d_call: TRBD2
j_call: TRBJ2-5

cdr3_aa: CASSPWTSGGGNVGDTQYF
cdr3_nt: TGTGCCAGCAGCCCATGGACTAGCGGAGGGGGAAATGTGGGAGATACGCAGTATTTT
clone_size: NA
v_call: TRBV11-2
d_call: TRBD2
j_call: TRBJ2-3